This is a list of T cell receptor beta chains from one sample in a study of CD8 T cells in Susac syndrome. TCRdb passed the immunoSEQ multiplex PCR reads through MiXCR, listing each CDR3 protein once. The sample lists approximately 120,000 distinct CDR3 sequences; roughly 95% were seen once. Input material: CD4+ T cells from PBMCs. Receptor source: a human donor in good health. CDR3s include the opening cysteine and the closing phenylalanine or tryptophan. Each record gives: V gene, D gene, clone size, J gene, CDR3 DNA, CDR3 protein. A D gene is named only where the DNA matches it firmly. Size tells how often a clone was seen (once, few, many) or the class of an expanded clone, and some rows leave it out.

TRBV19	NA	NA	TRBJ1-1	TGTGCCAGTAGTATTCACGCATTGAACACTGAAGCTTTCTTT	CASSIHALNTEAFF
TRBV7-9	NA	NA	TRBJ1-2	TGTGCCAGCAGCTTAGGCGGCCTATACTATGGCTACACCTTC	CASSLGGLYYGYTF
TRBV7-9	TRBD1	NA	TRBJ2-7	TGTGCCAGCAGCCCCCAAGGACAGGGGATATCCTACGAGCAGTACTTC	CASSPQGQGISYEQYF
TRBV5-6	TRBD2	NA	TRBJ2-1	TGTGCCAGCAGCCTCAAGGAGCGGGAGGTTTTGGAGCAGTTCTTC	CASSLKEREVLEQFF
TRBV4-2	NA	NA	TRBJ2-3	TGTGCCAGCAGCCAAGAATCTTCCGTAAGTGCCTGGGGAGATACGCAGTATTTT	CASSQESSVSAWGDTQYF
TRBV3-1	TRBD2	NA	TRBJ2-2	TGTGCCAGCAGCCAAGCTAGCGGGAGAACCGGGGAGCTGTTTTTT	CASSQASGRTGELFF
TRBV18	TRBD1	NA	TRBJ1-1	TGTGCCAGCTCACCAGGGACAGGGGTGAACACTGAAGCTTTCTTT	CASSPGTGVNTEAFF
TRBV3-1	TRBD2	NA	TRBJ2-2	TGTGCCAGCAGCCAAGTGCTAGCGGGGGCCCGACGGGCCGGGGAGCTGTTTTTT	CASSQVLAGARRAGELFF
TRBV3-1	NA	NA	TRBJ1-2	TGTGCCAGCAGCCAAGGGCCTCGCCACTATGGCTACACCTTC	CASSQGPRHYGYTF
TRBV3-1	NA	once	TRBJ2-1	TGTGCCAGCAGCCAAGGGACCACCTCGGCCAATGAGCAGTTCTTC	CASSQGTTSANEQFF
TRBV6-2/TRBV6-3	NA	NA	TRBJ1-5	TGTGCCAGCAGTTACGCCTTCGGGCCAAATCAGCCCCAGCATTTT	CASSYAFGPNQPQHF
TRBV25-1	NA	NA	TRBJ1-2	TGTGCCAGCAGTGGAATCTCAATCTATGGCTACACCTTC	CASSGISIYGYTF
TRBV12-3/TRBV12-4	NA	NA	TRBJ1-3	TGTGCCAGCAGTTTAGCAGGGCCGGGTGCAGACACCATATATTTT	CASSLAGPGADTIYF
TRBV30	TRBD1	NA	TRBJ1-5	TGTGCCTGGAGTGTATCGACAGGGAATCAGCCCCAGCATTTT	CAWSVSTGNQPQHF
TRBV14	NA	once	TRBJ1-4	TGTGCCAGCAGCTTTGGACAGTCTGAAAAACTGTTTTTT	CASSFGQSEKLFF
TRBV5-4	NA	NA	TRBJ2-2	TGTGCCAGCAGCGGGGGGTCCCAGGCAAACACCGGGGAGCTGTTTTTT	CASSGGSQANTGELFF
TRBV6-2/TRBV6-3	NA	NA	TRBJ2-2	TGTGCCAGCAGTACCTTAGGGGGAAGCGGAGCCACGAAAACCGGGGAGCTGTTTTTT	CASSTLGGSGATKTGELFF
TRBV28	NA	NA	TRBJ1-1	TGTGCCAGCAGCTCCACTCCAGGCGGTATGAACACTGAAGCTTTCTTT	CASSSTPGGMNTEAFF
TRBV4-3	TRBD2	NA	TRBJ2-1	TGCGCCAGCAGCCAAGATCGGCTAGCGGGAGGGGCCTACAATGAGCAGTTCTTC	CASSQDRLAGGAYNEQFF
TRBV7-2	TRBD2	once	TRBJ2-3	TGTGCCAGCAGCGAAACTAGCGGGGGGGCCTGGGGGCAGTATTTT	CASSETSGGAWGQYF
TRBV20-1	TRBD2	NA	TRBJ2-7	TGCAGTGCTAGAGATCGTATAGCGGGGGGCCGCTACGAGCAGTACTTC	CSARDRIAGGRYEQYF
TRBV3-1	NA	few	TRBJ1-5	TGTGCCAGCAGCCAAGTCGGGAATCAGCCCCAGCATTTT	CASSQVGNQPQHF
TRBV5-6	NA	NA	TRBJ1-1	TGTGCCAGCAGCTCGTCTGGGGGACTTAACACTGAAGCTTTCTTT	CASSSSGGLNTEAFF
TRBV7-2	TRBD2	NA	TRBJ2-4	TGTGCCAGCAGCTCATTAGCGGGAGGCCTAGCCAAAAACATTCAGTACTTC	CASSSLAGGLAKNIQYF
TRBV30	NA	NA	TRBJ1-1	TGTGCCTGGAGTTGGGGGAGGAACACTGAAGCTTTCTTT	CAWSWGRNTEAFF
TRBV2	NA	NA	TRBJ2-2	TGTGCCAGCAGTGGGCTTGGCGGACAGAACACCGGGGAGCTGTTTTTT	CASSGLGGQNTGELFF
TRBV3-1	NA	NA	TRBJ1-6	TGTGCCAGCAGCCGAACGTGGGACACGGGAAATTCACCCCTCCACTTT	CASSRTWDTGNSPLHF
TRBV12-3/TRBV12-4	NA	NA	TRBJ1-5	TGTGCCAGCAGGGGACGGACAAATCAGCCCCAGCATTTT	CASRGRTNQPQHF
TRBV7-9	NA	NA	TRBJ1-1	TGTGCCAGCAGCTTGTCAGGATCCCAATACGTCACTGAAGCTTTCTTT	CASSLSGSQYVTEAFF
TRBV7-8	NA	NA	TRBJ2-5	TGTGCCAGCAGCTTAGCGAGCCAGCCAAAGGGAGATACCCAGTACTTC	CASSLASQPKGDTQYF
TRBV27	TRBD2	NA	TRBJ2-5	TGTGCCAGCAGTTCGCCTAGCGGGGGGGGGAAAGAGACCCAGTACTTC	CASSSPSGGGKETQYF
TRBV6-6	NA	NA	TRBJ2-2	TGTGCCAGCAAGGGGAACAGGGCGGATGCCGGGGAGCTGTTTTTT	CASKGNRADAGELFF
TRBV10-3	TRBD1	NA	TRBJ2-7	TGTGCCATCAGTGAGTCGACAGGGGGCTACGAGCAGTACTTC	CAISESTGGYEQYF
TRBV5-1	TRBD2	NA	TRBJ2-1	TGCGCCAGCAGCGGCACCCTACTAGCGGGGGCCTACAATGAGCAGTTCTTC	CASSGTLLAGAYNEQFF